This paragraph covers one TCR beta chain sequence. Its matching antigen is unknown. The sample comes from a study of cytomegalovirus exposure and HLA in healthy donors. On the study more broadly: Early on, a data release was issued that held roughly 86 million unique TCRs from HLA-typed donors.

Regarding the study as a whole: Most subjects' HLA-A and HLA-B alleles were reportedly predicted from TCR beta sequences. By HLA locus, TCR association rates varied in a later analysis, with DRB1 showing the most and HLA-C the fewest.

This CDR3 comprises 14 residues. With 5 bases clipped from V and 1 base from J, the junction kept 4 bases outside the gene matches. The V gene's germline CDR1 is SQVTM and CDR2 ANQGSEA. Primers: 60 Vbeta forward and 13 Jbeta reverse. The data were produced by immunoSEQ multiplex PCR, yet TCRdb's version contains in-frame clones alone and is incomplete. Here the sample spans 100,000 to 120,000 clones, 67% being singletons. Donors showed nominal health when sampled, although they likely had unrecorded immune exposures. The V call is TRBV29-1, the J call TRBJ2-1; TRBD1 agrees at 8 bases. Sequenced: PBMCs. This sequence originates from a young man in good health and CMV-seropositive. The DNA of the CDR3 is TGCAGCGTTACACAGGGGGGTTCCTACAATGAGCAGTTCTTC. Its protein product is CSVTQGGSYNEQFF.